This TCR beta chain emerged from a study of blood T cell repertoires in COVID-19. In the study overall: The United States, Italy and Spain supplied acute and convalescent COVID-19 samples. From T cells, B-cell-depleted T cells, or PBMCs came the material, which was cDNA or gDNA.

In the original workflow: Amplification from reference gene primers served as the basis for estimated nucleated cell counts. TCRdb's table, derived via immunoSEQ multiplex PCR, lists solely in-frame clones and lacks some. The V and J calls and clone size were taken over from that table, and D and trimming were inferred from the DNA. The sample holds about 670,000 clones, more than 80% seen once. The V end lost 5 bases, the J end lost 6 bases, and 17 bases lay between the germline ends. The CDR3 has 15 residues. Germline CDR1 is MNHEY and CDR2 is SVGEGT. This receptor was identified in a woman younger than 30 with acute or convalescent COVID-19. Sequences were obtained from peripheral blood. The chain has TRBV6-2 or TRBV6-3 and TRBJ2-1, with D possibly TRBD2 on 6 matching bases. CDR3 DNA: TGTGCCAGCAGTAACGCGGGACTGGGATTCAATGAGCAGTTCTTC. Protein sequence: CASSNAGLGFNEQFF.